This T cell receptor (beta chain) was captured in a study of PD-1 blockade in classical Hodgkin lymphoma. Overall study context: It was nivolumab at 3 mg/kg, given intravenously every 2 weeks, that patients received.

The method was immunoSEQ multiplex PCR; TCRdb's version includes in-frame clones alone and lacks a portion of them. This sample carries 55,000 to 75,000 clones, 71% of them seen once, and the ten largest clones take about 9.1%. The CDR3 length is 15 residues. CDR1 is SGHRS and CDR2 is YFSETQ in the germline V gene. After removal of 0 bases from V and 3 bases from J, the junction contained 4 bases not matched to a gene. Exposure to brentuximab vedotin varied, and each patient had relapsed following autologous stem cell transplantation. Notes on the study in general: Baseline TCR diversity was reportedly lower in newly diagnosed patients than in healthy donors. It was reported as lower still in relapsed/refractory patients. Diversity similar to that of newly diagnosed patients was seen at baseline in complete responders. Significantly greater TCR diversity emerged by C4D1 in CD4+ cells but not CD8+ cells.

Concerning this clone itself: Its specificity is unknown.

The receptor's source is a human donor with classical Hodgkin lymphoma. Here the sequenced sample was peripheral blood mononuclear cells (PBMCs), taken before the second cycle of nivolumab. J is TRBJ2-7 and V is TRBV5-1; 9 nucleotides line up with TRBD2. The CDR3 nucleotides are TGCGCCAGCAGCTTGGCCCTAGCGGGGAACTACGAGCAGTACTTC. It is translated as CASSLALAGNYEQYF.